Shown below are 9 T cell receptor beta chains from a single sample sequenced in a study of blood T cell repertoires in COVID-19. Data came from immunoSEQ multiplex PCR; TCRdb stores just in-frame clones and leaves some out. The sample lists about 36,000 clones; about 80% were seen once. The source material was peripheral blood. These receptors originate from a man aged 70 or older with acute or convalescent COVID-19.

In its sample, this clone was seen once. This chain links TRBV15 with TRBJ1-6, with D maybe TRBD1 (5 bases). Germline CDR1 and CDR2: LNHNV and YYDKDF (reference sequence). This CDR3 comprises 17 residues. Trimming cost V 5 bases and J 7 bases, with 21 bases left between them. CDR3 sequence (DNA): TGTGCCACCAGCGGGGGGTGGGGAGTAGTGCGGAATTCACCCCTCCACTTT. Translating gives CATSGGWGVVRNSPLHF. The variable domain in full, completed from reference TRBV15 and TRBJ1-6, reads DAMVIQNPRYQVTQFGKPVTLSCSQTLNHNVMYWYQQKSSQAPKLLFHYYDKDFNNEADTPDNFQSRRPNTSFCFLDIRSPGLGDTAMYLCATSGGWGVVRNSPLHFGNGTRLTVT.

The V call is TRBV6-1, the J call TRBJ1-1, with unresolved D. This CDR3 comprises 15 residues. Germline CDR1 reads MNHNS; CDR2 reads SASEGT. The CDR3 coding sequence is TGTGCAGCAGGAAAGGGAGGGATCATGAACACTGAAGCTTTCTTT. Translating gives CAAGKGGIMNTEAFF.

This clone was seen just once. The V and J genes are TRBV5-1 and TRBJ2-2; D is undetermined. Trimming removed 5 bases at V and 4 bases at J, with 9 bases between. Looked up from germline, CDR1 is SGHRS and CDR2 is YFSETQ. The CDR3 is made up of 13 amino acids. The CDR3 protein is CASRTTGTGELFF. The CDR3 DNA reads TGCGCCAGCAGAACTACGGGCACCGGGGAGCTGTTTTTT. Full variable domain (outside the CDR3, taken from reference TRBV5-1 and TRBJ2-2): KAGVTQTPRYLIKTRGQQVTLSCSPISGHRSVSWYQQTPGQGLQFLFEYFSETQRNKGNFPGRFSGRQFSNSRSEMNVSTLELGDSALYLCASRTTGTGELFFGEGSRLTVL.

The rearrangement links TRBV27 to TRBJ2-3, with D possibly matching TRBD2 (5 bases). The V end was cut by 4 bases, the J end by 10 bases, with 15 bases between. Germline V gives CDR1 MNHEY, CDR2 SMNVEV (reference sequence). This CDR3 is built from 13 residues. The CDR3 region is CASSSREGRAQYF. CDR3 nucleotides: TGTGCCAGCAGTTCCCGGGAAGGCAGAGCGCAGTATTTT.

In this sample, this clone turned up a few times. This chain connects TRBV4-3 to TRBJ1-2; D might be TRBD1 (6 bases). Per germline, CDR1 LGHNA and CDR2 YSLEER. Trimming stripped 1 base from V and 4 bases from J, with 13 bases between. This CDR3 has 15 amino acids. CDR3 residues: CASSQVSGQLYGYTF. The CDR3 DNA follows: TGCGCCAGCAGCCAAGTGAGCGGACAGCTCTATGGCTACACCTTC.

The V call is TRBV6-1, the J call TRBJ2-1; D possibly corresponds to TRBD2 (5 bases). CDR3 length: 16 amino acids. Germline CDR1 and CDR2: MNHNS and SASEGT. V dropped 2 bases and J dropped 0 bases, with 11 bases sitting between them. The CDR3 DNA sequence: TGTGCCAGCAGTGAAACTACGGGAAGCTCCTACAATGAGCAGTTCTTC. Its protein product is CASSETTGSSYNEQFF.

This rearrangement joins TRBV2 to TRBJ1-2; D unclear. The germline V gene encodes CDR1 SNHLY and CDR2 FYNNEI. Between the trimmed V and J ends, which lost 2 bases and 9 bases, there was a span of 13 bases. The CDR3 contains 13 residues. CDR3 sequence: CASSEIFSGSYTF. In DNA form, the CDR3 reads TGTGCCAGCAGTGAAATTTTCAGCGGTAGCTACACCTTC.

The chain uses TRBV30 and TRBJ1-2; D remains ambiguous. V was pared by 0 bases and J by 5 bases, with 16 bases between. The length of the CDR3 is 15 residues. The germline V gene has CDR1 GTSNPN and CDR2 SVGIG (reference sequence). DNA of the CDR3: TGTGCCTGGAGTGTAAACTTTCGGGGAGATTATGGCTACACCTTC. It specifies CAWSVNFRGDYGYTF.

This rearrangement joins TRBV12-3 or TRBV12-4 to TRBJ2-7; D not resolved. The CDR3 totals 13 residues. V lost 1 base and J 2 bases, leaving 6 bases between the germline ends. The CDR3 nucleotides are TGTGCCAGCAGTTTAGAGACTCCCTACGAGCAGTACTTC. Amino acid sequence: CASSLETPYEQYF.